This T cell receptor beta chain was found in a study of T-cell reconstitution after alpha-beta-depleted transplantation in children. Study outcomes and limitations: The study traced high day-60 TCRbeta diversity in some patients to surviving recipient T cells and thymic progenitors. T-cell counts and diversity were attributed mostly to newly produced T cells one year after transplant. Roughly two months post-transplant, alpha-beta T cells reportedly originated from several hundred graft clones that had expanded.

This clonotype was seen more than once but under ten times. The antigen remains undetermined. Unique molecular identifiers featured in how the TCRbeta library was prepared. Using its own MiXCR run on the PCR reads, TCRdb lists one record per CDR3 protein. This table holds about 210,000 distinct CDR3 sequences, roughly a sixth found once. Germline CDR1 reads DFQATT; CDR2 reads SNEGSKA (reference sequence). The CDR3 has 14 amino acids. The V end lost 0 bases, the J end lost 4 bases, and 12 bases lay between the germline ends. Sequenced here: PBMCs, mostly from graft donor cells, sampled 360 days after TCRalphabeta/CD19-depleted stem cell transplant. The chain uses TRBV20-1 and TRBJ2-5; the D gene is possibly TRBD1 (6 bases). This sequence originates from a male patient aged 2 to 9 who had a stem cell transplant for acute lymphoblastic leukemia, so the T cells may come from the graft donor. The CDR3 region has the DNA TGCAGTGCTAGAGATCACAGGGTTGGAGAGACCCAGTACTTC. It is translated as CSARDHRVGETQYF.